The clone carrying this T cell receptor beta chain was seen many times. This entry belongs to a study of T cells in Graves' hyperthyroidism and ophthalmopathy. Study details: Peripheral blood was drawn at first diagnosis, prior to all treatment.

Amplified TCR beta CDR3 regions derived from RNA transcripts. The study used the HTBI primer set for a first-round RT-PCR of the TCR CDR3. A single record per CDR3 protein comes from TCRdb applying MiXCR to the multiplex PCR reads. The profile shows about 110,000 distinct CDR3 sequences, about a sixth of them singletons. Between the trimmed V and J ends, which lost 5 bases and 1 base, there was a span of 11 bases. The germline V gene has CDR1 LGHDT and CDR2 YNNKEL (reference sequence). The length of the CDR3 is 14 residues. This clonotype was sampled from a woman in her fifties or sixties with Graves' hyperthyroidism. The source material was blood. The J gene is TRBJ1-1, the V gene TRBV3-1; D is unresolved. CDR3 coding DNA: TGTGCCAGCAGCATCACGGAGCGGAACACTGAAGCTTTCTTT. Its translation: CASSITERNTEAFF.